This TCR beta chain is drawn from a study of blood T cell repertoires in COVID-19. The overall study: PBMCs, B-cell-depleted T cells, or T cells provided the cDNA or gDNA that made up the material.

Germline V gives CDR1 SGHNT, CDR2 YYREEE (reference sequence). CDR3 length equals 17 residues. Trimming took 6 bases from V and 0 from J, leaving 16 bases between them. TCRdb's table, derived via immunoSEQ multiplex PCR, lists solely in-frame clones and lacks some. Of approximately 81,000 clones in the sample, roughly 82% were seen once. The TCR sequence derives from a human donor in a cohort sampled during active COVID-19. This chain uses TRBV5-4 with TRBJ1-6; D is possibly TRBD1 (6 bases). Sequences were obtained from peripheral blood. The chain's CDR3 is CASTERGPGSYNSPLHF. CDR3 coding DNA: TGTGCCAGCACCGAGCGGGGGCCAGGCTCCTATAATTCACCCCTCCACTTT.